The entry below gives a single T cell receptor (beta chain) sequence along with its context. It lacks a known antigen. No base qualities exist here, and no much larger clone lies one base off it. This sample was included in a study of blood T cell repertoires in COVID-19 (dated by TCRdb to about 2020). Regarding the complete study: Samples covering the acute and convalescent phases of COVID-19 were provided by collaborators in the United States, Italy and Spain. The prospective study material was composed of cDNA or gDNA derived from T cells, B-cell-depleted T cells, or PBMCs. The dataset comprised deeply sampled blood TCRbeta repertoires from subjects exposed to, actively infected with, or recovered from COVID-19. The repertoires were released in a freely available public database intended as a resource for research on the immune response to SARS-CoV-2. Samples were obtained from the ongoing ImmuneRACE study (first 160 participants) and from some 1,200 subjects provided by 6 global collaborators. The sample metadata nearly always contained a de-identified subject ID, COVID-19 status, age in years and sex. HLA class I and class II types, where available, came from metadata supplied by the sample provider rather than from assay-based typing. General conclusions and limits of the study: How much clinical and demographic metadata was included differed by source and by participant, and the metadata was provided uncurated.

After removal of 4 bases from V and 2 bases from J, the junction retains 6 bases not matched to a gene. The CDR3 has 16 amino acids, counting the end cysteine and phenylalanine. The sequence is cut down to CDR3 DNA, 48 bases in frame from base 1. CDR1 is given as LGHDT and CDR2 as YNNKEL, both from the germline V gene (reference sequence). Another Seattle source contributed samples from volunteer blood donors who had recovered from COVID-19. Collaborating institutions collected whole blood in K2EDTA tubes following their own protocols. For TCRbeta analysis, collaborator samples were shipped as frozen whole blood, as isolated PBMCs, or as DNA extracted from either sample type. The immunoSEQ Assay, a bias-controlled multiplex PCR, was used to amplify TCRbeta CDR3 regions from genomic DNA. Per the source publication's procedure: Within the assay, amplification of reference gene primers was used to estimate how many nucleated cells each sample contained. Sequence reads were collapsed and filtered to measure the absolute abundance of every unique TCRbeta CDR3 rearrangement. Productive Simpson clonality was computed per sample as the square root of Simpson's diversity index over productive rearrangements. The source is immuneACCESS, and TCRdb retained only in-frame sequences with V and J called. Part of the clones is not carried over; for the studies checked, unresolved V genes explain less than half of this, and the remainder is unexplained. V, J and clone size were drawn from that table, and D and trimming were deduced from the DNA. In this sample the table shows 250,000 to 300,000 clones, approximately 89% of which occur a single time. Roughly 7% of the sample is in the top ten clones.

The rearrangement combines TRBV3-1 (or the pseudogene TRBV3-2) with TRBJ1-3, and 9 bases in between align with TRBD1. The TCR was taken from a woman aged 25-40 years who had recovered from COVID-19. Input material: peripheral blood. The CDR3 amino acid sequence is: CASSRPGQGTGNTIYF. The DNA sequence reads TGTGCCAGCAGCCGACCGGGACAGGGAACTGGAAACACCATATATTTT.